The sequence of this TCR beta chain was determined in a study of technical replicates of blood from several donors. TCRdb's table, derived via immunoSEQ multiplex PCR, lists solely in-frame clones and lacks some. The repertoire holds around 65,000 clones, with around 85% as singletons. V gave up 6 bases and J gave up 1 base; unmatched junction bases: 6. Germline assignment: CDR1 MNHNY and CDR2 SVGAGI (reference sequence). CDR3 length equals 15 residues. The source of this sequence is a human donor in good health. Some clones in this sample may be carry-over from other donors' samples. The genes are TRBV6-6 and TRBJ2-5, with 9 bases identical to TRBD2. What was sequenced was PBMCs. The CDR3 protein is CASSPLAGSQETQYF. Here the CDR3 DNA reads TGTGCCAGCAGCCCCCTAGCGGGGAGCCAAGAGACCCAGTACTTC.